This T cell receptor (beta chain) is drawn from a study of T-cell memory formation after mild COVID-19. A note on this clonotype: Its antigen is unidentified.

General observations from the study: Second-wave clones that peaked on day 37 lacked confirmed SARS-CoV-2 specificity. Mostly located in CM and EM were contracting CD4+ clones, with contracting CD8+ clones located in EMRA. Clones that got smaller from day 15 to 85 had even CD4/CD8, while clones growing later tipped toward CD4+.

One entry per CDR3 protein results from TCRdb running MiXCR on the 5' RACE reads. In the table there are about 110,000 distinct CDR3 sequences, over 15% of which are singletons. The CDR3 totals 16 residues. V was clipped by 0 bases and J by 2 bases; unmatched bases: 6. CDR1 and CDR2 from the germline V gene are MNHEY and SVGAGI. The chain links TRBV6-5 to TRBJ2-5; 7 bases are shared with TRBD2. This TCR came from an adult woman who had mild COVID-19 (a few samples of this study predate the infection). Cell type and time point are not known. The source material was PBMCs or a T cell subset sorted from them (not recorded which). The CDR3 reads CASSYSGPGGQETQYF. The CDR3 DNA reads TGTGCCAGCAGTTACTCAGGACCCGGGGGGCAAGAGACCCAGTACTTC.